This TCR beta chain originates from a study of technical replicates of blood from a few donors. J was trimmed by 1 base and V by 1 base; bases with no gene match: 1. CDR3 length: 15 residues. The germline CDR1 and CDR2 sequences are SGHRS and YFSETQ. TCRdb's copy holds only in-frame clones and misses some; the assay was immunoSEQ multiplex PCR. The data contain 70,000 to 80,000 clones, about nine tenths of them singletons. This clone was recorded only once. Sequences were obtained from T cells isolated from PBMCs. This receptor was obtained from a human donor in good health. Some clones in this sample may be carry-over from other donors' samples. The J gene is TRBJ1-3, the V gene TRBV5-1; 8 nucleotides line up with TRBD1. CDR3 coding DNA: TGCGCCAGCAGCTTGCAGGGGGCTTCTGGAAACACCATATATTTT. The encoded protein is CASSLQGASGNTIYF.